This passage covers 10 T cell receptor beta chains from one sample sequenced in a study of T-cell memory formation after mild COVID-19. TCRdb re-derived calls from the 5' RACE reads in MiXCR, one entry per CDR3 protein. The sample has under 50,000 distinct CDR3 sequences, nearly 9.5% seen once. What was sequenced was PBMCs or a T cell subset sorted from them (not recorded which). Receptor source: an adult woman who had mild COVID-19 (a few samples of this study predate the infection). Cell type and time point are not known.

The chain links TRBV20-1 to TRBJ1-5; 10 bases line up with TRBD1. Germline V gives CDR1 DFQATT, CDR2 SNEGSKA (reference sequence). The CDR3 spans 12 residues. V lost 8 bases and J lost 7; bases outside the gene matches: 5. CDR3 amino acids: CSMGTGEQPQHF. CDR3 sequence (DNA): TGCAGTATGGGGACAGGGGAGCAGCCCCAGCATTTT.

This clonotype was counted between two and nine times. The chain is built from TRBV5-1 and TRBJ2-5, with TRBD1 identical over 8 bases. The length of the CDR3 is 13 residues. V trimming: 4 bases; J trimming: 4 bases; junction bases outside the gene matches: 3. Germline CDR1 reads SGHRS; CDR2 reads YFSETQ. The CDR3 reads CASSKTGGETQYF. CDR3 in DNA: TGCGCCAGCAGCAAAACAGGGGGAGAGACCCAGTACTTC.

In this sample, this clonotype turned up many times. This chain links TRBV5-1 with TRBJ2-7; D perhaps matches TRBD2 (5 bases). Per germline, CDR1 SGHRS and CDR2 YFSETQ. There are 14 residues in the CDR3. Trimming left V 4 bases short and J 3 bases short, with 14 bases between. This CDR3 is CASSAGPMGYEQYF. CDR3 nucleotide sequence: TGCGCCAGCAGCGCGGGTCCGATGGGCTACGAGCAGTACTTC.

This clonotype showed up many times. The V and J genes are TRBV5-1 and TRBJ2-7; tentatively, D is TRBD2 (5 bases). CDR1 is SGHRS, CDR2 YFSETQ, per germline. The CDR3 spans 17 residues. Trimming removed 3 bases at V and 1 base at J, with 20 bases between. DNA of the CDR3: TGCGCCAGCAGCTCCCCCACAAGCGGAGACTGGTCCTACGAGCAGTACTTC. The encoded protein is CASSSPTSGDWSYEQYF.

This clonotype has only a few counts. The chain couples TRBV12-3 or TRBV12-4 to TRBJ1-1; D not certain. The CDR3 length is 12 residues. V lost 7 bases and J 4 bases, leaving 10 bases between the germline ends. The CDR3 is CASTERGTEAFF. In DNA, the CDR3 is TGTGCCAGCACCGAAAGAGGCACTGAAGCTTTCTTT.

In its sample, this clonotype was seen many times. The CDR3 DNA reads as TGTGCCAGCACTATGGGACAGGGGATCAATGAGCAGTTCTTC. This translates into CASTMGQGINEQFF. This chain connects TRBV2 to TRBJ2-1, with TRBD1 matching 10 bases. Trimming cost V 7 bases and J 6 bases; bases outside gene matches: 6. The CDR3 has 14 amino acids. Germline V gives CDR1 SNHLY, CDR2 FYNNEI.

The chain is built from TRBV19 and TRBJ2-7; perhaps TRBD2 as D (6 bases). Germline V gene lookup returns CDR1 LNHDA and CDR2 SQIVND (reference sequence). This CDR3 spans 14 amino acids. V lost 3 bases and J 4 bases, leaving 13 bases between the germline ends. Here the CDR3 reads CASSMSSEPYEQYF. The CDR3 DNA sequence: TGTGCCAGTAGTATGTCTAGCGAGCCTTACGAGCAGTACTTC.

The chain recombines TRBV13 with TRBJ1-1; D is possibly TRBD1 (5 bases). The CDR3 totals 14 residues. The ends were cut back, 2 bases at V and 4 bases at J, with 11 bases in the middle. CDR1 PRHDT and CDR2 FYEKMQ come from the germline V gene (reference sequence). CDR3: CASSLRGGTTEAFF. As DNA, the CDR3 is TGTGCCAGCAGCTTAAGAGGTGGGACCACTGAAGCTTTCTTT.

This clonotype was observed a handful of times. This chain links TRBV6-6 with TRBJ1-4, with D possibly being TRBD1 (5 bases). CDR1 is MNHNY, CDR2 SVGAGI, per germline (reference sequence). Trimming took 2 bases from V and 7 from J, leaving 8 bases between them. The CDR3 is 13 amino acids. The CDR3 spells CASSYPGSEKLFF. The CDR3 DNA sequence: TGTGCCAGCAGTTACCCAGGGAGTGAAAAACTGTTTTTT.

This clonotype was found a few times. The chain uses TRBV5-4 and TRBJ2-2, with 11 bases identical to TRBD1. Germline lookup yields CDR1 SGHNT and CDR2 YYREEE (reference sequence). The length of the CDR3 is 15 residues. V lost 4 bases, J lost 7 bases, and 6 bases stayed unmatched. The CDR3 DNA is TGTGCCAGCAGCAGAGGACAGGGGGCGGGCGGGGAGCTGTTTTTT. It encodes CASSRGQGAGGELFF.